The entry below describes one T cell receptor (beta chain). No antigen is known for it. cDNA reverse transcribed from extracted RNA served as the sequencing template. TCRdb's table, derived via immunoSEQ multiplex PCR, lists solely in-frame clones and lacks some. The sample comprises 200,000 or so clones, approximately 45% of which are singletons, and roughly 2.6% rests with the top ten. Treatment defined: oral pan-JAK inhibitor, 5-10 mg twice daily. The data originate from a study of CD8+ T cells in alopecia areata. The wider study: Treated patients swallowed 5 to 10 mg of oral tofacitinib twice daily.

V gave up 5 bases and J gave up 1 base; unmatched junction bases: 9. Germline CDR1 MNHEY, CDR2 SMNVEV (reference sequence). This CDR3 spans 17 amino acids. Study-wide results and caveats: Persistence during tofacitinib was seen for many expanded lesional clones in scalp and blood.

The starting material was CD4+ T cells sorted from blood, obtained at approximately week 36, from a patient treated with tofacitinib. The chain has TRBV27 and TRBJ2-3, with 10 bases identical to TRBD2. The clonotype was recovered from a human donor with alopecia areata. In DNA form, the CDR3 reads TGTGCCAGCAGTACACATCCTAGCGGGAGCGGCACAGATACGCAGTATTTT. Its protein is CASSTHPSGSGTDTQYF.